This T cell receptor (beta chain) was identified in a study of shared clonotypes between healthy human individuals. The study ran the assay at deep level. Per sorted-subset replicate PCR, input was roughly 200 ng DNA, representing tens of thousands of T cell genomes. Generated by immunoSEQ multiplex PCR, the TCRdb table keeps only in-frame clones and is missing some. This sample has 2 million to 2.5 million clones, with around 95% found just once. Germline CDR1 is GTSNPN and CDR2 is SVGIG (reference sequence). The length of the CDR3 is 15 residues. V was shortened by 2 bases and J by 4 bases, with 16 bases between the two germline ends.

Sequencing was carried out using naive CD4+ T cells sorted from blood. The subset here: CD45RA+ positively selected. This clonotype was sampled from a man aged 18 to 30 in good health. This chain links TRBV30 with TRBJ2-3; no firm D call. This chain's CDR3 is CAWSRLGRLADTQYF. The DNA of the CDR3 is TGTGCCTGGAGTAGGTTAGGGCGGCTAGCAGATACGCAGTATTTT. Full variable domain (outside the CDR3, taken from reference TRBV30 and TRBJ2-3): SQTIHQWPATLVQPVGSPLSLECTVEGTSNPNLYWYRQAAGRGLQLLFYSVGIGQISSEVPQNLSASRPQDRQFILSSKKLLLSDSGFYLCAWSRLGRLADTQYFGPGTRLTVL.